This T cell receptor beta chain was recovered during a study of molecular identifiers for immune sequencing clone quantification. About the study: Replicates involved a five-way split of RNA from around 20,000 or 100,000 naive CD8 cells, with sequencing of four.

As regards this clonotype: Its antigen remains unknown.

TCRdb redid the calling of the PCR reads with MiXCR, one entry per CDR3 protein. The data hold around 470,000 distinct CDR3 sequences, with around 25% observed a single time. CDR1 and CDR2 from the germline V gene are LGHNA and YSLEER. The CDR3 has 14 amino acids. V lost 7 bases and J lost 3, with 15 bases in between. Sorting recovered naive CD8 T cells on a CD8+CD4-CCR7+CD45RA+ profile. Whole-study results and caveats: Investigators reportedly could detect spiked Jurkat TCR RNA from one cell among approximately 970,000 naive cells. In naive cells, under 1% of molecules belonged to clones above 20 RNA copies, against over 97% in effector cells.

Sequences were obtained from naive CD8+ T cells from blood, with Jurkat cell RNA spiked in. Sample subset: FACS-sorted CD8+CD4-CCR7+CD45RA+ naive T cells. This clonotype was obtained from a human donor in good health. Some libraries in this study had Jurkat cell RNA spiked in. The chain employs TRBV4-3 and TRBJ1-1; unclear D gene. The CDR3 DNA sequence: TGCGCCAGCACCTCACTTGGGCAGGACACTGAAGCTTTCTTT. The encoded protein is CASTSLGQDTEAFF.